Following are 10 T cell receptor beta chains from one sample sequenced in a study of shared clonotypes between healthy human individuals. Profiling relied on immunoSEQ multiplex PCR, and the TCRdb table lists in-frame clones only, not all of them. This table holds 600,000 or so clones, 98% found once. CD45RO-negative cells were positively selected for CCR7, leaving out terminally differentiated effector memory CD45RA+ cells. Sequencing was carried out using naive CD8+ T cells sorted from blood. The source of these receptors is a man aged 25 to 40 in good health.

The chain has TRBV7-9 and TRBJ1-2; possibly TRBD1 for D (5 bases). With 6 bases removed from V and 3 bases from J, the gap between germline ends came to 29 bases. The germline gives CDR1 SEHNR, CDR2 FQNEAQ (reference sequence). This CDR3 has 19 amino acids. For the CDR3, the DNA is TGTGCCAGCAGTCCCCGGAGACGGGACCGGACTCGGATGGACTATGGCTACACCTTC. This sequence encodes CASSPRRRDRTRMDYGYTF.

The chain joins TRBV4-3 to TRBJ1-3; the D is unclear. Per the germline V gene, CDR1 is LGHNA and CDR2 is YSLEER. The V and J ends lost 0 bases and 0 bases respectively, with 9 bases between them. The CDR3 is 16 residues long. The CDR3 reads CASSQDRRNSGNTIYF. The CDR3, as DNA: TGCGCCAGCAGCCAAGATCGGCGAAACTCTGGAAACACCATATATTTT.

This clone was detected only once. The chain links TRBV13 to TRBJ2-3; D gene unclear. This CDR3 contains 12 residues. V was cut by 8 bases and J by 6 bases, with 12 bases left in between. Germline CDR1 PRHDT, CDR2 FYEKMQ (reference sequence). CDR3 DNA sequence: TGTGCCAGCCATAACTACGAGGATACGCAGTATTTT. Amino acid sequence: CASHNYEDTQYF. Together with reference TRBV13 and TRBJ2-3, the CDR3 gives the full variable domain: AAGVIQSPRHLIKEKRETATLKCYPIPRHDTVYWYQQGPGQDPQFLISFYEKMQSDKGSIPDRFSAQQFSDYHSELNMSSLELGDSALYFCASHNYEDTQYFGPGTRLTVL.

The V call is TRBV7-9, the J call TRBJ2-7; TRBD1 agrees at 7 bases. The trim removed 5 bases at V and 2 bases at J, leaving 9 bases unmatched. Germline V CDR1 and CDR2: SEHNR, FQNEAQ (reference sequence). This CDR3 has 15 residues. The CDR3 reads CASSLWDSRAYEQYF. In DNA, the CDR3 is TGTGCCAGCAGCCTCTGGGACAGCAGAGCCTACGAGCAGTACTTC.

The J gene is TRBJ1-2, the V gene TRBV5-1; a weak D match, TRBD1 (5 bases). In germline, CDR1 is SGHRS, CDR2 YFSETQ. Trimming took 7 bases from V and 4 from J, leaving 11 bases between them. The length of the CDR3 is 12 residues. For the CDR3, the DNA is TGCGCCAGCGGGGGGGAAGGCTATGGCTACACCTTC. Encoded protein: CASGGEGYGYTF. Supplemented by reference TRBV5-1 and TRBJ1-2, the full variable domain reads KAGVTQTPRYLIKTRGQQVTLSCSPISGHRSVSWYQQTPGQGLQFLFEYFSETQRNKGNFPGRFSGRQFSNSRSEMNVSTLELGDSALYLCASGGEGYGYTFGSGTRLTVV.

This chain joins TRBV4-3 and TRBJ2-1; no clear D gene. Trimming shortened V by 0 bases and J by 8 bases, and 11 bases separated the two germline ends. The germline CDR1 and CDR2 sequences are LGHNA and YSLEER. There are 14 residues in the CDR3. The CDR3 loop is CASSQDTPFHEQFF. As DNA, the CDR3 is TGCGCCAGCAGCCAAGATACCCCGTTCCATGAGCAGTTCTTC.

The genes are TRBV28 and TRBJ2-1; D might be TRBD2 (6 bases). Per germline, CDR1 MDHEN and CDR2 SYDVKM. The CDR3 is 12 residues long. The V end lost 5 bases, the J end lost 7 bases, and 9 bases lay between the germline ends. Here the CDR3 DNA reads TGTGCCAGCAGTGGTCTAGCGAATGAGCAGTTCTTC. It encodes CASSGLANEQFF.

This chain connects TRBV29-1 to TRBJ2-7, with TRBD1 identical over 8 bases. The V and J ends lost 5 bases and 3 bases, in that order; junction bases with no gene match: 12. The germline V gene encodes CDR1 SQVTM and CDR2 ANQGSEA. The CDR3 is made up of 15 amino acids. The CDR3 here is CSVFSLGTGHYEQYF. The CDR3 DNA sequence: TGCAGCGTTTTTTCGCTCGGGACAGGACACTACGAGCAGTACTTC.

The chain employs TRBV7-6 and TRBJ1-5; D is ambiguous. The germline V gene has CDR1 SGHVS and CDR2 FNYEAQ. Trimming removed 1 base from V and 2 bases from J, with 9 bases in between. The CDR3 runs to 15 residues. CDR3 sequence: CASSLGWGGNQPQHF. DNA of the CDR3: TGTGCCAGCAGCTTAGGTTGGGGAGGCAATCAGCCCCAGCATTTT. The entire variable domain, with the rest obtained from reference TRBV7-6 and TRBJ1-5, is as follows: GAGVSQSPRYKVTKRGQDVALRCDPISGHVSLYWYRQALGQGPEFLTYFNYEAQQDKSGLPNDRFSAERPEGSISTLTIQRTEQRDSAMYRCASSLGWGGNQPQHFGDGTRLSIL.

The V gene is TRBV29-1, the J gene TRBJ2-7; 7 nucleotides line up with TRBD1. The V segment lost 2 bases and the J segment 0 bases; nucleotides outside the gene matches: 10. The CDR3 runs to 16 residues. CDR1 SQVTM and CDR2 ANQGSEA come from the germline V gene. The CDR3 DNA follows: TGCAGCGTTGAATTGGTAAGACAGGGAGACTCCTACGAGCAGTACTTC. Amino acids: CSVELVRQGDSYEQYF.